Listed below are T cell receptor beta chains from one sample, sequenced in a study of a mutant IDH1 vaccine in newly diagnosed glioma. No cognate antigen is known for these TCRs. Produced via immunoSEQ multiplex PCR; TCRdb's table is partial and in-frame only. The sample gives under 50,000 clones, under 95% of which show up once; less than 5% is in the top ten. The sample consisted of PBMCs, taken from a glioma patient whose treatment included an IDH1 peptide vaccine. Receptors originate from a man between 45 and 60 years old with glioma. Each CDR3 is given with its conserved first and last residue. The D gene is left open where the match is weak. The size field is filled for only some rows; it gives once, few, many or a size class.

TRBV7-3,TRBJ2-2,TRBD1,-,TGTGCCAGCAGCTCCCGGGGGACAGGGGCGCATCAGAACACCGGGGAGCTGTTTTTT,CASSSRGTGAHQNTGELFF
TRBV5-1,TRBJ2-1,-,-,TGCGCCAGCAGAAAATCGAAGGGGAATGAGCAGTTCTTC,CASRKSKGNEQFF
TRBV5-1,TRBJ2-7,TRBD1,-,TGCGCCAGCAGCCGCGGCCCCCGGGACAGCGTAACCTACGAGCAGTACTTC,CASSRGPRDSVTYEQYF
TRBV7-8,TRBJ2-5,TRBD1,once,TGTGCCAGCAGCTTAGGTAACAGGGGGCCGGAGACCCAGTACTTC,CASSLGNRGPETQYF
TRBV18,TRBJ1-1,-,-,TGTGCCAGCTCAGCCCGGGTCAGCGGCTCTGAAGCTTTCTTT,CASSARVSGSEAFF
TRBV7-3,TRBJ1-5,-,-,TGTGCCAGCAGCCGGGGGGCGAATCAGCCCCAGCATTTT,CASSRGANQPQHF
TRBV6-1,TRBJ2-2,TRBD1,-,TGTGCCAGCAGAGGGGACAGGGGGATCACCGGGGAGCTGTTTTTT,CASRGDRGITGELFF
TRBV6-5,TRBJ2-2,TRBD1,-,TGTGCCAGCAGTGCTAGGACAGGGATCGCCGGGGAGCTGTTTTTT,CASSARTGIAGELFF
TRBV19,TRBJ1-4,TRBD1,-,TGTGCCAGTAGTACAAAGGCCCGGGGACAGCTTAATGAAAAACTGTTTTTT,CASSTKARGQLNEKLFF
TRBV6-6,TRBJ1-2,-,-,TGTGCCAGCAGTTACGAGGAGGGCTACACCTTC,CASSYEEGYTF
TRBV5-6,TRBJ2-1,-,once,TGTGCCAGCAGCTTGAGGGAGAATGAGCAGTTCTTC,CASSLRENEQFF
TRBV28,TRBJ2-7,TRBD1,once,TGTGCCAGCAGTTCCATGTGGGACAGGGGCCCAGGGGTGTACGAGCAGTACTTC,CASSSMWDRGPGVYEQYF
TRBV19,TRBJ1-1,-,-,TGTGCCAGTAGTACCCGGGGACTTCAAGCTTTCTTT,CASSTRGLQAFF
TRBV7-2,TRBJ2-3,-,-,TGTGCCAGCAGCAAACAGGGCCCGGGGAATACGCAGTATTTT,CASSKQGPGNTQYF
TRBV29-1,TRBJ2-1,TRBD1,-,TGCAGCGCCACCCGGACAGGGACCTACAATGAGCAGTTCTTC,CSATRTGTYNEQFF
TRBV6-6,TRBJ1-1,TRBD1,-,TGTGCCAGCAGATCCTCAGGGGGGACTGAAGCTTTCTTT,CASRSSGGTEAFF
TRBV7-2,TRBJ2-1,TRBD2,-,TGTGCCAGCAGCTTATCGGGTGCTAGCGGGCCTTACAATGAGCAGTTCTTC,CASSLSGASGPYNEQFF
TRBV14,TRBJ1-1,TRBD1,-,TGTGCCAGCAGCCAACAGGGGGCTGCTAAACGCACTGAAGCTTTCTTT,CASSQQGAAKRTEAFF